What follows describes a single T cell receptor (beta chain). The sample is drawn from a study of blood T cell repertoires in COVID-19. Study in general: The United States, Italy and Spain provided the acute and convalescent COVID-19 samples. In each case, the material was cDNA or gDNA derived from T cells, B-cell-depleted T cells, or PBMCs.

Under the authors' procedure: Amplification from reference gene primers served as the basis for estimated nucleated cell counts. Method: immunoSEQ multiplex PCR; TCRdb's copy keeps in-frame clones and lacks some. V and J calls and clone size are copied from that table; D and trimming were computed from the DNA. The sample yields about 190,000 clones, 65% to 85% seen once. Each recovered donor of Cohort 3 presented with two negative PCRs, clearance, or symptom resolution. Sequenced sample: PBMCs or T cells enriched from blood (not recorded which). The sequence was collected from a woman aged 30 to 39 who had recovered from COVID-19.

CDR3 in amino acids: CASSPHWTIYNSPLHF. The CDR3 nucleotides are TGTGCCAGCAGTCCACACTGGACAATCTATAATTCACCCCTCCACTTT. The chain has TRBV27 and TRBJ1-6; D is possibly TRBD1 (5 bases). In germline, CDR1 is MNHEY, CDR2 SMNVEV (reference sequence). This CDR3 comprises 16 residues. The ends were cut back, 5 bases at V and 3 bases at J, with 14 bases in the middle.